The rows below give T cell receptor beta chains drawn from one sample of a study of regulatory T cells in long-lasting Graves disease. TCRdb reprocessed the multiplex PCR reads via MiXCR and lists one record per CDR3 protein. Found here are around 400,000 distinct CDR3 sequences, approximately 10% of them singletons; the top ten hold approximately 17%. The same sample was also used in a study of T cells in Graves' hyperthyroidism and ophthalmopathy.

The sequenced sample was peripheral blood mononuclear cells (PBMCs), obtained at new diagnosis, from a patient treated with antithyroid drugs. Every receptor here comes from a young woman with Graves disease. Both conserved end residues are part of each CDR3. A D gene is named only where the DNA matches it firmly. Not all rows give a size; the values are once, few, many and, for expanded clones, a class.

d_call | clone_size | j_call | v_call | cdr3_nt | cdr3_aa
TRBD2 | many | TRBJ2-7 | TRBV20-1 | TGCAGTGCTAGAGATTGGGTAGCGGGAGTCCTCAGGCAGTACTTC | CSARDWVAGVLRQYF
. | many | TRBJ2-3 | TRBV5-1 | TGCGCCAGCAGCTTGGACCCGGGACAACGCACAGATACGCAGTATTTT | CASSLDPGQRTDTQYF
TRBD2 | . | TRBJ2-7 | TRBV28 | TGTGCCAGCAGTCCCGGGTCGGGGGGGATCGGCGAGCAGTACTTC | CASSPGSGGIGEQYF
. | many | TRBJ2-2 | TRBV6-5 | TGTGCCAGCAGTTACCAGATCGTGGGGGAGCTGTTTTTT | CASSYQIVGELFF
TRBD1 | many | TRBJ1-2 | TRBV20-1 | TGCAGTGCTAGAATCGACAGGGACTATGGCTACACCTTC | CSARIDRDYGYTF
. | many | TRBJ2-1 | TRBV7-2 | TGTGCCAGCAGCTTACGACTAGTGGGAAACGAGCAGTTCTTC | CASSLRLVGNEQFF
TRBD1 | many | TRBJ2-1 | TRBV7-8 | TGTGCCAGCAGCTTACCCCGACAGGGGACGACTGGGAGGATCTCCTACAATGAGCAGTTCTTC | CASSLPRQGTTGRISYNEQFF
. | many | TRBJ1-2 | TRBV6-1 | TGTGCCAGCGATGACGCCGGCCGAGTTGACTACACCTTC | CASDDAGRVDYTF
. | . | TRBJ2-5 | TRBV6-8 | TGTGCCAGCAGTTCGCCCTCGGGGGCCGCAGAGACCCAGTACTTC | CASSSPSGAAETQYF
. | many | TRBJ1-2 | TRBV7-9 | TGTGCCAGCAGCCTGACGACCACGGGGCGCATCTATGGCTACACCTTC | CASSLTTTGRIYGYTF
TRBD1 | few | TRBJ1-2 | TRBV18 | TGTGCCAGCTCAGCCGGGGGGACAGGCGAGTTCTATGGCTACACCTTC | CASSAGGTGEFYGYTF
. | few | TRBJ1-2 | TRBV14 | TGTGCCAGCAGCCACCAGGACACCTACTATGGCTACACCTTC | CASSHQDTYYGYTF
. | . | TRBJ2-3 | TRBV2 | TGTGCCAGCAGGGGGTGGGGTTTGGAGTATTTT | CASRGWGLEYF
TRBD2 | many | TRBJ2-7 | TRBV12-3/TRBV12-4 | TGTGCCAGCAGTTTAACTAGCGGGACCCACGAGCAGTACTTC | CASSLTSGTHEQYF
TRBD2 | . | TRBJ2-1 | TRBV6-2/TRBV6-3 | TGTGCCAGCAGTTACTCTAGCGGGAGACTAAATGAGCAGTTCTTC | CASSYSSGRLNEQFF
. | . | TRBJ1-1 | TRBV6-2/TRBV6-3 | TGTGCCAGCAGTTATTATCAGGTGAACACTGAAGCTTTCTTT | CASSYYQVNTEAFF
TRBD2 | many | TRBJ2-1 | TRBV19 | TGTGCCAGTAGTATGGGGGGGAGCTCCTACAATGAGCAGTTCTTC | CASSMGGSSYNEQFF
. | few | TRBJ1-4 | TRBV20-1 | TGCAGTGCTAGATCCCGAGAACATAACGCCGAAAAACTGTTTTTT | CSARSREHNAEKLFF
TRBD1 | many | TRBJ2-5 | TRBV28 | TGTGCCAGCAGTTTAAGTGGGACAGCAGAGACCCAGTACTTC | CASSLSGTAETQYF
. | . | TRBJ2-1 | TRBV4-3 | TGCGCCAGCAGCCAAGTGCGTGTCAGGGCGAGTGTGAGTAGCTTGTTCTTC | CASSQVRVRASVSSLFF
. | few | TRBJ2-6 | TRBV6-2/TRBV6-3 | TGTGCCAGCAGTGAAAGGGCTAGCTCTGGGGCCAACGTCCTGACTTTC | CASSERASSGANVLTF
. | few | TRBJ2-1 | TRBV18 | TGTGCCAGCTCACCGTTAGACAGCGCGAGCTCCTACAGTGAGCAGTTCTTC | CASSPLDSASSYSEQFF
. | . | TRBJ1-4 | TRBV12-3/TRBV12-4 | TGTGCCAGCAGAAGAAGGAAGGCCGCCCCGACTAATGAAAAACTGTTTTTT | CASRRRKAAPTNEKLFF
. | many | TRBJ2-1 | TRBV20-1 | TGCAGTCCCCTAGTGGATGAGCAGTTCTTC | CSPLVDEQFF
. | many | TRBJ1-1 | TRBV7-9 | TGTGCCAGCAGCCAGGGATCGGACTGGGTAGCTTTCTTT | CASSQGSDWVAFF
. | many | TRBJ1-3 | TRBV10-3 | TGTGCCATCATAGACGATTACTCCTCTGGAAACACCATATATTTT | CAIIDDYSSGNTIYF
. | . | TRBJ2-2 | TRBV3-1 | TGTGCCAGCAGCCAAGATCTAAGGTCTTTGAGGGGGGAGCTGTTTTTT | CASSQDLRSLRGELFF
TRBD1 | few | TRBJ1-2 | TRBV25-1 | TGTGCCAGCAGTGCGTCCGGGACAGTCTATGGCTACACCTTC | CASSASGTVYGYTF
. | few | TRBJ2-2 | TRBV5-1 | TGCGCCAGCCGGAAGGGACTCCCTGACACCGGGGAGCTGTTTTTT | CASRKGLPDTGELFF
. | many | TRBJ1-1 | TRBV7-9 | TGTGCCAGCAGCGCGGTAGGGGGGTTCCCTGAAGCTTTCTTT | CASSAVGGFPEAFF
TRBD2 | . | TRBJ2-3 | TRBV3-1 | TGTGCCAGCAGCCAAGATCCTAGCGGGAGGGCGTGGGCAGATACGCAGTATTTT | CASSQDPSGRAWADTQYF
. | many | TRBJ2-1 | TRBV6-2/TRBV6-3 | TGTGCCAGCAGTTACAGACGGGGAGGCGGGGATGAGCAGTTCTTC | CASSYRRGGGDEQFF
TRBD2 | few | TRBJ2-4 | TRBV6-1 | TGTGCCAGCAGCAACCCAAAACTAGCGGGGGGGCACATTCAGTACTTC | CASSNPKLAGGHIQYF
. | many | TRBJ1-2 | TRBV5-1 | TGCGCCAGCAGCTTGGCCAAGGGGAACTATGGCTACACCTTC | CASSLAKGNYGYTF
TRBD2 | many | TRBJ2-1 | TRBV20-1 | TGCAGTGCTTTCCGGACTAGCTCCGATGAGCAGTTCTTC | CSAFRTSSDEQFF
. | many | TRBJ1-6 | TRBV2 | TGTGCCAGCCGACACTATAATTCACCCCTCCACTTT | CASRHYNSPLHF
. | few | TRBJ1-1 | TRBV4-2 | TGTGCCAGCAGCAAAGGACGGGGTCCCAACACTGAAGCTTTCTTT | CASSKGRGPNTEAFF
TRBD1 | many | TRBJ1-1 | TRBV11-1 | TGTGCCACCACCGAGATGGGACAGGGAAGATCTGAAGCTTTCTTT | CATTEMGQGRSEAFF
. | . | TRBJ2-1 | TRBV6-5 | TGTGCCAGCAGTTACTTATCGTGGGCAGACAATGAGCAGTTCTTC | CASSYLSWADNEQFF
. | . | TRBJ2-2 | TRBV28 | TGTGCCAGCAGTTTGATGGCGCTCTCGGGGACCGGGGAGCTGTTTTTT | CASSLMALSGTGELFF
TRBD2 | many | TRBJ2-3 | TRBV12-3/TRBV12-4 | TGTGCCAGCAGTGCCCTGGGAGGGGCCCCAGATACGCAGTATTTT | CASSALGGAPDTQYF
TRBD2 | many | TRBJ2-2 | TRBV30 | TGTGCCTGGAGTGGGACTAGGACCGGGGAGCTGTTTTTT | CAWSGTRTGELFF
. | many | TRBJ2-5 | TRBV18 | TGTGCCAGCTCACCTAACAAAGAGACCCAGTACTTC | CASSPNKETQYF
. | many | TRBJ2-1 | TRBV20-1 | TGCAGTGCCCGAGGACTATCCGATCCTTTGAATGAGCAGTTCTTC | CSARGLSDPLNEQFF
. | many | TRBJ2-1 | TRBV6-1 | TGTGCCAGCAGTACCTATGGGAACTCCTACAATGAGCAGTTCTTC | CASSTYGNSYNEQFF
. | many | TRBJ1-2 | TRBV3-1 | TGTGCCAGCAGCCAAGACCGCGCAGGAGGTGGCTACACCTTC | CASSQDRAGGGYTF
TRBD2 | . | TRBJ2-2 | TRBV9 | TGTGCCAGCAGAGCGGGAGGGCCGGTCGGGGAGCTGTTTTTT | CASRAGGPVGELFF
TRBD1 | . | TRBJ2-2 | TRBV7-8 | TGTGCCAGCAGCTTAGGGGGACAGGTCGGGGAGCTGTTTTTT | CASSLGGQVGELFF
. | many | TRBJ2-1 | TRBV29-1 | TGCAGCGTTGTCGGGTACAATGAGCAGTTCTTC | CSVVGYNEQFF
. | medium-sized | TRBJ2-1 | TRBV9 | TGTGCCAGCAGCGGCTTTCTAGCCAGTGAGCAGTTCTTC | CASSGFLASEQFF